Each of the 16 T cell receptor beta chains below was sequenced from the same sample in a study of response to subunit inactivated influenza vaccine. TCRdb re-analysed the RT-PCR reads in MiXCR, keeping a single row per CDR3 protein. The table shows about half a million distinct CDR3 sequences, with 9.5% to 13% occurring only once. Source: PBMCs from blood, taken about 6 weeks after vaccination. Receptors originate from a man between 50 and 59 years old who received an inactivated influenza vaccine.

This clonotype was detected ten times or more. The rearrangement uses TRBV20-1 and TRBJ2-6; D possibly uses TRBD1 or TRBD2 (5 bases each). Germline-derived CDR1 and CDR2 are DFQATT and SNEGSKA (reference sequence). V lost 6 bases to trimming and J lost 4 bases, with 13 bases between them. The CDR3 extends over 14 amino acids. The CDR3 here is CSARQGAGANVLTF. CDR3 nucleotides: TGCAGTGCAAGGCAGGGAGCCGGGGCCAACGTCCTGACTTTC.

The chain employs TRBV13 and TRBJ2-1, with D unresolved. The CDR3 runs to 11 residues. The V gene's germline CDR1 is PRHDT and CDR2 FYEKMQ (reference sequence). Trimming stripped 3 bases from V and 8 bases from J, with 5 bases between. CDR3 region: CASSFAYEQFF. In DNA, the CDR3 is TGTGCCAGCAGCTTCGCATATGAGCAGTTCTTC.

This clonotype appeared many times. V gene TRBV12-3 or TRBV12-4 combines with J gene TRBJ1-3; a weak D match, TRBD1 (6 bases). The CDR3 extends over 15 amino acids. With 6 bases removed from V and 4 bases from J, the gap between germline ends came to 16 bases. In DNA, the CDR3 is TGTGCCAGCAGAAGTCCCCGGGACACAGGAAACACCATATATTTT. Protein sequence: CASRSPRDTGNTIYF.

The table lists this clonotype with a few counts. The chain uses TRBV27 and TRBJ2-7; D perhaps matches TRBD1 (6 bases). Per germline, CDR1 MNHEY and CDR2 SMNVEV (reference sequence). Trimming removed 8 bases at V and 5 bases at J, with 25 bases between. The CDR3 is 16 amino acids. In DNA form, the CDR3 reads TGTGCCAGCCTCCCTGGAGGCTTACAGGGAATCCACGAGCAGTACTTC. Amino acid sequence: CASLPGGLQGIHEQYF.

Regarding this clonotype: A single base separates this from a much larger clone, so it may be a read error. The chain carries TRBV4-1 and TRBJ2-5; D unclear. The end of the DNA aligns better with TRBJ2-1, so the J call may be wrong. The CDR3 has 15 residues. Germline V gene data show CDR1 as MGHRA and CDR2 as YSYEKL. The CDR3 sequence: CASSQVGAGLETQFF. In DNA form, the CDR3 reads TGCGCCAGCAGCCAAGTTGGTGCAGGTTTAGAGACCCAGTTCTTC.

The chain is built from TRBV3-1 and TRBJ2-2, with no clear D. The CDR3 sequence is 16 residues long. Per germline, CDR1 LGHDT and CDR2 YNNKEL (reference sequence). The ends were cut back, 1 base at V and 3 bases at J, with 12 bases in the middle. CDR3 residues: CASSQVLERYTGELFF. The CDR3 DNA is TGTGCCAGCAGCCAAGTGCTGGAGAGATACACCGGGGAGCTGTTTTTT.

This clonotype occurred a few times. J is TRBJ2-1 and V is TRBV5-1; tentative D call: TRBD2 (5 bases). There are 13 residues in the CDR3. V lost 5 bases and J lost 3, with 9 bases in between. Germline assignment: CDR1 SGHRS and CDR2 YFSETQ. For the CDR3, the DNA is TGCGCCAGCAGGCCGGGGTACTACAATGAGCAGTTCTTC. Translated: CASRPGYYNEQFF.

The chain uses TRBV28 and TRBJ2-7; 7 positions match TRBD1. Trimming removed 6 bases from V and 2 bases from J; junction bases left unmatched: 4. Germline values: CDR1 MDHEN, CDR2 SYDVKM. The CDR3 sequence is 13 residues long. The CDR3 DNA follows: TGTGCCAGCAGATTGGGACAGCCCTACGAGCAGTACTTC. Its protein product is CASRLGQPYEQYF. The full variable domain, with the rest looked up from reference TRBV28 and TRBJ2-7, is DVKVTQSSRYLVKRTGEKVFLECVQDMDHENMFWYRQDPGLGLRLIYFSYDVKMKEKGDIPEGYSVSREKKERFSLILESASTNQTSMYLCASRLGQPYEQYFGPGTRLTVT.

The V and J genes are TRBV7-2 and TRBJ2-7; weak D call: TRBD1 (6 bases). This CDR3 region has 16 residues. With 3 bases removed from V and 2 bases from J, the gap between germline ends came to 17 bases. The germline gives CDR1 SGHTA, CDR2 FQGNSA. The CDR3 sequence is CASSFSDSHKTYEQYF. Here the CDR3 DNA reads TGTGCCAGCAGCTTCTCGGACAGCCATAAAACCTACGAGCAGTACTTC.

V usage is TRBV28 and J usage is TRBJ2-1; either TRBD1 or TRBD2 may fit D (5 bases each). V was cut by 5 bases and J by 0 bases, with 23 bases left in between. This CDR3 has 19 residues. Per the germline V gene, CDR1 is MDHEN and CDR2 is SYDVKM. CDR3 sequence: CASSPPGRLTLSSYNEQFF. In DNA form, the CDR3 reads TGTGCCAGCAGTCCTCCGGGACGGCTAACTCTTAGCTCCTACAATGAGCAGTTCTTC. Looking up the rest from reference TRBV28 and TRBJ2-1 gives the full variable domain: DVKVTQSSRYLVKRTGEKVFLECVQDMDHENMFWYRQDPGLGLRLIYFSYDVKMKEKGDIPEGYSVSREKKERFSLILESASTNQTSMYLCASSPPGRLTLSSYNEQFFGPGTRLTVL.

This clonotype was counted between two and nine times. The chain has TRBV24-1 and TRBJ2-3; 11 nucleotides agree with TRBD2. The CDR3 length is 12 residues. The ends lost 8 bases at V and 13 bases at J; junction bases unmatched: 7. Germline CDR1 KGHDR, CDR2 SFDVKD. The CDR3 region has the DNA TGTGCCACCACCGGGACTAGCGGAATGGAGTATTTT. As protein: CATTGTSGMEYF.

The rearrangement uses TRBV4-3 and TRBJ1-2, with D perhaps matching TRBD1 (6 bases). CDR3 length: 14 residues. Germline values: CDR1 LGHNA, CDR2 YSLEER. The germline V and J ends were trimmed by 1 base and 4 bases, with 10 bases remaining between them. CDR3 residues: CASSQAWDTYGYTF. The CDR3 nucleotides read TGCGCCAGCAGCCAAGCCTGGGACACCTATGGCTACACCTTC.

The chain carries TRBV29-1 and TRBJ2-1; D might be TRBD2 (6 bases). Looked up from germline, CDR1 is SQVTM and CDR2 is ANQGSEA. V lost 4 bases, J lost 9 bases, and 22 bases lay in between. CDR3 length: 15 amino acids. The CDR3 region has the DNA TGCAGCGTTGTGGCCCGAGCGGGTTTTGGTGGTGAGCAGTTCTTC. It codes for CSVVARAGFGGEQFF.

CDR3 region: CASSHLGGGTYNEQFF. The DNA for the CDR3 is TGCGCCAGCAGCCATCTAGGCGGCGGGACCTACAATGAGCAGTTCTTC. This chain joins TRBV5-1 and TRBJ2-1, with D possibly being TRBD2 (6 bases). CDR1 SGHRS and CDR2 YFSETQ come from the germline V gene. The CDR3 consists of 16 residues. V was pared by 4 bases and J by 2 bases, with 16 bases between.

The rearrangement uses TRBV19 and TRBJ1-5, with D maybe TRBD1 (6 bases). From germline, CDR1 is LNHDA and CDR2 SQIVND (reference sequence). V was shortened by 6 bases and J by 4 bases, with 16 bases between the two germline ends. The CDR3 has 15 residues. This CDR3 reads CASRNRGGYNQPQHF. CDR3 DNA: TGTGCCAGTAGGAATAGGGGGGGATATAATCAGCCCCAGCATTTT.

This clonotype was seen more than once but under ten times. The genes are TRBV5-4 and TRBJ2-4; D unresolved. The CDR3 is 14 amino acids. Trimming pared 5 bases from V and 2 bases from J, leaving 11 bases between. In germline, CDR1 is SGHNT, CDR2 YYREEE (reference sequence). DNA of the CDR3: TGTGCCAGCAGTAGGGAAAGCACCAAAAACATTCAGTACTTC. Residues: CASSRESTKNIQYF.